Presented here are 12 T cell receptor beta chains from one specimen sequenced in a study of blood T cell repertoires in COVID-19. TCRdb's copy holds only in-frame clones and misses some; the assay was immunoSEQ multiplex PCR. Found here are roughly 210,000 clones, around four fifths of them singletons; the top ten hold 8% to 11%. Sequenced input: peripheral blood. These receptors originate from a woman over 75 with COVID-19, enrolled during active disease.

The genes are TRBV5-1 and TRBJ2-3, with D possibly matching TRBD2 (5 bases). This CDR3 is 14 amino acids long. Deletions cut 0 bases from V and 4 bases from J, with 9 bases between. Germline CDR1 is SGHRS and CDR2 is YFSETQ. This CDR3 is CASSLDLAADTQYF. The CDR3 DNA follows: TGCGCCAGCAGCTTGGACCTAGCCGCAGATACGCAGTATTTT.

The table lists this clone with a count of one. This chain uses TRBV6-5 with TRBJ1-1, with 8 bases that match TRBD1. V was clipped by 4 bases and J by 4 bases; unmatched bases: 11. The CDR3 runs 16 residues. CDR1 is MNHEY and CDR2 is SVGAGI in the germline V gene. CDR3 in amino acids: CASSSYAGGPSTEAFF. CDR3 nucleotides: TGTGCCAGCAGTTCCTACGCAGGGGGCCCTAGCACTGAAGCTTTCTTT.

V gene TRBV28 combines with J gene TRBJ1-5; TRBD1 is a possible D gene (5 bases). CDR1 is MDHEN and CDR2 is SYDVKM in the germline V gene. The V end lost 6 bases, the J end lost 4 bases, and 13 bases lay between the germline ends. This CDR3 is 14 amino acids long. The CDR3 DNA reads as TGTGCCAGCAGAGGGGCGGGAGGTAATCAGCCCCAGCATTTT. It codes for CASRGAGGNQPQHF.

The chain joins TRBV28 to TRBJ1-2; weak D call: TRBD1 (5 bases). This CDR3 comprises 13 residues. CDR1 MDHEN and CDR2 SYDVKM come from the germline V gene. V shed 6 bases and J shed 2 bases, with 10 bases lying between them. CDR3 DNA: TGTGCCAGCAGGGGCCGACAGAACTATGGCTACACCTTC. Its translation is CASRGRQNYGYTF.

The rearrangement uses TRBV3-1 (or the pseudogene TRBV3-2) and TRBJ1-6; D gene uncertain. The germline gives CDR1 LGHDT, CDR2 YNNKEL (reference sequence). The CDR3 sequence is 13 residues long. The ends were cut back, 4 bases at V and 8 bases at J, with 9 bases in the middle. The CDR3 spells CASSPRQDSPLHF. Here the CDR3 DNA reads TGTGCCAGCAGCCCCCGGCAGGATTCACCCCTCCACTTT.

V gene TRBV5-1 combines with J gene TRBJ1-2; D is perhaps TRBD1 (5 bases). Germline V gene lookup returns CDR1 SGHRS and CDR2 YFSETQ. CDR3 length equals 17 residues. Trimming took 1 base from V and 7 from J, leaving 23 bases between them. This CDR3 reads CASSLTLATGQTFGYTF. Written as DNA, the CDR3 is TGCGCCAGCAGCTTGACCCTGGCAACAGGACAAACCTTTGGCTACACCTTC.

J is TRBJ2-7 and V is TRBV19, with a weak D call TRBD2 (6 bases). V lost 3 bases, J lost 3 bases, and 9 bases lay in between. The CDR3 runs 13 residues. Germline values: CDR1 LNHDA, CDR2 SQIVND (reference sequence). CDR3 DNA sequence: TGTGCCAGTAGTATGCGGGGAGACTACGAGCAGTACTTC. This sequence encodes CASSMRGDYEQYF.

The CDR3 nucleotides read TGTGCCAGCAACAGGGACAGGGGTGACACCATATATTTT. It codes for CASNRDRGDTIYF. The rearrangement links TRBV2 to TRBJ1-3, with 10 positions matching TRBD1. V dropped 7 bases and J dropped 8; count of bases not matched to a gene: 5. This CDR3 spans 13 amino acids. CDR1 is SNHLY, CDR2 FYNNEI, per germline.

The rearrangement joins TRBV7-2 to TRBJ2-1, with D maybe TRBD2 (5 bases). The CDR3 extends over 14 amino acids. V was cut by 5 bases and J by 7 bases, with 15 bases left in between. CDR1 is SGHTA, CDR2 FQGNSA, per germline. CDR3 residues: CASSRIGVNNEQFF. The CDR3 DNA sequence: TGTGCCAGCAGCCGCATCGGGGTAAATAATGAGCAGTTCTTC.

J is TRBJ2-7 and V is TRBV3-1 (or the pseudogene TRBV3-2); D unresolved. Germline V gene lookup returns CDR1 LGHDT and CDR2 YNNKEL (reference sequence). The CDR3 loop spans 16 amino acids. V was shortened by 0 bases and J by 3 bases, with 15 bases between the two germline ends. In nucleotides, the CDR3 is TGTGCCAGCAGCCAAGATTCCCCTAGGCCCAACTACGAGCAGTACTTC. Protein product: CASSQDSPRPNYEQYF.

This clone was found once. The J gene is TRBJ1-2, the V gene TRBV2; 7 bases are a match to TRBD1. Losses at the gene ends were 5 bases for V and 3 bases for J; bases not matched to a gene: 6. CDR1 and CDR2 from the germline V gene are SNHLY and FYNNEI. The CDR3 covers 14 residues. As DNA, the CDR3 is TGTGCCAGCAGTTCACAGGGGCGGGACTATGGCTACACCTTC. It is translated as CASSSQGRDYGYTF.

The DNA of the CDR3 is TGCAGTGCTAGTAATTCAGGGGCTATGAACACTGAAGCTTTCTTT. Translated: CSASNSGAMNTEAFF. The rearrangement joins TRBV20-1 to TRBJ1-1; perhaps TRBD1 as D (6 bases). Looked up from germline, CDR1 is DFQATT and CDR2 is SNEGSKA (reference sequence). Trimming removed 3 bases at V and 0 bases at J, with 14 bases between. This CDR3 contains 15 residues.